This T cell receptor beta chain derives from a study of Ad26.COV2.S vaccination and SARS-CoV-2 variants. As to treatment: around 19 received Ad26.COV2.S at low or high dose, single or two shots; 5 received placebo; per-sample allocation not given. Specimens were obtained on day 63 following the first vaccine or placebo injection. The CDR3 length is 13 residues. Germline assignment: CDR1 MNHNS and CDR2 SASEGT. The ends were cut back, 3 bases at V and 5 bases at J, with 7 bases in the middle. Sequencing was performed with immunoSEQ multiplex PCR; in TCRdb, only in-frame clones are kept and a portion is missing. The data show around 450,000 clones, 70% to 90% seen once.

The sequenced sample was peripheral blood, obtained in a trial of Ad26.COV2.S vaccine versus placebo. The chain uses TRBV6-1 and TRBJ1-4; D ambiguous. The receptor comes from a person between 18 and 65 years old who received the Ad26.COV2.S COVID-19 vaccine or a placebo. In DNA, the CDR3 is TGTGCCAGCAGTGATAGGCAGAATGAAAAACTGTTTTTT. Residues: CASSDRQNEKLFF.